This entry is about one TCR beta chain. The antigen is undetermined. This record belongs to a study of response to subunit inactivated influenza vaccine. TCRdb processed the RT-PCR reads anew with MiXCR; each CDR3 protein has one entry. Of fewer than 750,000 distinct CDR3 sequences in the sample, 11% to 15% were seen once. Overall study findings and caveats: Authors proposed each seasonal influenza vaccination draws in few new T cells.

The TCR comes from a man aged 45-60 years who received an inactivated influenza vaccine. This specimen consisted of PBMCs from blood, obtained 11 to 12 days after vaccination.

DNA for the CDR3: TGTGCCAGCAGTTTAGCCCTCTTGACAGGGAAGGCCTCCTACAATGAGCAGTTCTTC. This translates into CASSLALLTGKASYNEQFF. The J gene is TRBJ2-1, the V gene TRBV12-3 or TRBV12-4; 7 positions match TRBD1. J gave up 0 bases and V 0 bases, and 11 bases lay outside the gene matches. There are 19 residues in the CDR3.